This record covers a single T cell receptor (beta chain). The data are from a study of blood T cell repertoires in COVID-19. About the study: PBMCs, B-cell-depleted T cells, or T cells were the source of the cDNA or gDNA that made up the material.

How the authors handled the data: Reference gene primer amplification in the assay estimated nucleated cell counts. The protocol was immunoSEQ multiplex PCR, while the TCRdb copy is restricted to in-frame clones and leaves out a portion. The V and J calls and the clone size are those of that table, but D and trimming were determined from the DNA. The repertoire consists of roughly 98,000 clones, with 81% occurring once and the leading ten covering approximately 13%. The CDR3 is 15 amino acids. The ends lost 5 bases at V and 7 bases at J; junction bases unmatched: 7. Germline CDR1 KGHSH, CDR2 LQKENI. The chain uses TRBV18 and TRBJ2-2; the match to TRBD1 covers 10 bases. The sequence was obtained from a human donor in a cohort sampled during active COVID-19. The specimen sequenced was peripheral blood. CDR3 bases: TGTGCCAGCTCATCCGAGACAGGGGGCGTCGGGGAGCTGTTTTTT. It is translated as CASSSETGGVGELFF. The whole variable domain, filled in from reference TRBV18 and TRBJ2-2, reads NAGVMQNPRHLVRRRGQEARLRCSPMKGHSHVYWYRQLPEEGLKFMVYLQKENIIDESGMPKERFSAEFPKEGPSILRIQQVVRGDSAAYFCASSSETGGVGELFFGEGSRLTVL.